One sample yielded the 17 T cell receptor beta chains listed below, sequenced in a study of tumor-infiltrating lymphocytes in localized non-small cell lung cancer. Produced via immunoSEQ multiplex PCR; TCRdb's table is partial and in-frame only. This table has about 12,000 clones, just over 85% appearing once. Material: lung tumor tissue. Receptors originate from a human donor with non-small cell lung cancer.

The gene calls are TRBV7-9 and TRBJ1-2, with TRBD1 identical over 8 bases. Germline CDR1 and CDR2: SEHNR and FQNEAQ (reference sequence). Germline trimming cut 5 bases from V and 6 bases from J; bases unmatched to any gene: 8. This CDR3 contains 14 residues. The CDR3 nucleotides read TGTGCCAGCAGCCGCCCGGACAGGGAGGATGGCTACACCTTC. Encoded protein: CASSRPDREDGYTF. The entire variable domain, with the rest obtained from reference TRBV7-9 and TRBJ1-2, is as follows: DTGVSQNPRHKITKRGQNVTFRCDPISEHNRLYWYRQTLGQGPEFLTYFQNEAQLEKSRLLSDRFSAERPKGSFSTLEIQRTEQGDSAMYLCASSRPDREDGYTFGSGTRLTVV.

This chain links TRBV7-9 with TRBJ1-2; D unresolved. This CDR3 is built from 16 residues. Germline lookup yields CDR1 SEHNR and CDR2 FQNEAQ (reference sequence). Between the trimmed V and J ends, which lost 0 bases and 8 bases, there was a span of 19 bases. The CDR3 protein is CASSLAVSAPLLGYTF. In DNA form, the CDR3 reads TGTGCCAGCAGCTTAGCGGTCTCTGCCCCACTTTTGGGCTACACCTTC.

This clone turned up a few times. CDR3 sequence: CAISEVADTQYF. In DNA form, the CDR3 reads TGTGCCATCAGTGAAGTAGCAGATACGCAGTATTTT. The rearrangement links TRBV10-3 to TRBJ2-3, with D uncertain. Between the trimmed V and J ends, which lost 3 bases and 4 bases, there was a span of 5 bases. CDR3 length: 12 residues. Per the germline V gene, CDR1 is ENHRY and CDR2 is SYGVKD.

CDR3 in DNA: TGTGCCAGCAGCCTCTTGAGGACTAACAATGAGCAGTTCTTC. This translates into CASSLLRTNNEQFF. The chain recombines TRBV14 with TRBJ2-1; TRBD2 might be the D (6 bases). Germline CDR1 reads SGHDN; CDR2 reads FVKESK. This CDR3 comprises 14 residues. Trimming left V 4 bases short and J 5 bases short, with 12 bases between.

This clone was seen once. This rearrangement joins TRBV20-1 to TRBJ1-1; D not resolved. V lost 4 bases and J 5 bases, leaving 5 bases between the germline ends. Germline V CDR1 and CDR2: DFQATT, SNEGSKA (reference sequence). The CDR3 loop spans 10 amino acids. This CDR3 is CSAIETEAFF. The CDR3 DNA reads TGCAGTGCTATTGAGACTGAAGCTTTCTTT.

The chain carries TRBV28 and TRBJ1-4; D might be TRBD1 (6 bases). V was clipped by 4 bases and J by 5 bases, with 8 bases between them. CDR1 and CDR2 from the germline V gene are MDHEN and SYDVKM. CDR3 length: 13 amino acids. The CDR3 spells CASSSGQNEKLFF. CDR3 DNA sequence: TGTGCCAGCAGTTCCGGACAGAATGAAAAACTGTTTTTT.

This chain's CDR3 is CASSLAIGQGPSEQYF. CDR3 coding DNA: TGTGCCAGCAGCTTAGCCATAGGACAGGGTCCATCCGAGCAGTACTTC. The chain couples TRBV7-2 to TRBJ2-7; 8 nucleotides align to TRBD1. From germline, CDR1 is SGHTA and CDR2 FQGNSA. This CDR3 comprises 16 residues. Unmatched junction bases numbered 10, after V lost 0 bases and J lost 6 bases. The complete variable domain, with remaining parts taken from reference TRBV7-2 and TRBJ2-7, reads GAGVSQSPSNKVTEKGKDVELRCDPISGHTALYWYRQSLGQGLEFLIYFQGNSAPDKSGLPSDRFSAERTGGSVSTLTIQRTQQEDSAVYLCASSLAIGQGPSEQYFGPGTRLTVT.

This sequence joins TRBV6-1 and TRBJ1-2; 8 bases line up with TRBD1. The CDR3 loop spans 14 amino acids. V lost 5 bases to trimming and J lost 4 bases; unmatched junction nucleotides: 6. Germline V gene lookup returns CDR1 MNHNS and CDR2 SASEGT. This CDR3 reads CASSQGGQAYGYTF. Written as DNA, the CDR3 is TGTGCCAGCAGTCAAGGGGGACAGGCCTATGGCTACACCTTC.

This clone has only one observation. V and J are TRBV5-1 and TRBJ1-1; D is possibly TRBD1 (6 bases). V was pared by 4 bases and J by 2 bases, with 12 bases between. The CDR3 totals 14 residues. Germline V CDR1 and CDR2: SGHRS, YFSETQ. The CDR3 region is CASSGGTLNTEAFF. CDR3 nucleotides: TGCGCCAGCAGCGGGGGGACACTCAACACTGAAGCTTTCTTT. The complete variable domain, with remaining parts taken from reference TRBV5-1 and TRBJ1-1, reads KAGVTQTPRYLIKTRGQQVTLSCSPISGHRSVSWYQQTPGQGLQFLFEYFSETQRNKGNFPGRFSGRQFSNSRSEMNVSTLELGDSALYLCASSGGTLNTEAFFGQGTRLTVV.

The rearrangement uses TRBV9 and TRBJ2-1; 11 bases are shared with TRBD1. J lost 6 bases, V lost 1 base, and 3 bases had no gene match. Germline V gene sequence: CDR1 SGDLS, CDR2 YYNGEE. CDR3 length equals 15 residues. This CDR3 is CASSVTGTGGNEQFF. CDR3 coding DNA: TGTGCCAGCAGCGTAACCGGGACAGGGGGCAATGAGCAGTTCTTC.

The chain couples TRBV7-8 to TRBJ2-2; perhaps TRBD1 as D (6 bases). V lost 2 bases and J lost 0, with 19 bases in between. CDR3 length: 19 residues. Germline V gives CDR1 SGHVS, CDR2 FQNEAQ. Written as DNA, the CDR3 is TGTGCCAGCAGCTTACTAAGCATCAGGACAGCCTCGAACACCGGGGAGCTGTTTTTT. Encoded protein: CASSLLSIRTASNTGELFF.

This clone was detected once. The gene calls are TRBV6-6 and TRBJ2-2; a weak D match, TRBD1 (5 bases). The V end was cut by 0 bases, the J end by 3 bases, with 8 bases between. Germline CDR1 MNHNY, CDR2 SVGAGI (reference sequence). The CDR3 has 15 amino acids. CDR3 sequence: CASSYSDSHTGELFF. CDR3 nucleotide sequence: TGTGCCAGCAGTTACTCTGACAGCCACACCGGGGAGCTGTTTTTT.

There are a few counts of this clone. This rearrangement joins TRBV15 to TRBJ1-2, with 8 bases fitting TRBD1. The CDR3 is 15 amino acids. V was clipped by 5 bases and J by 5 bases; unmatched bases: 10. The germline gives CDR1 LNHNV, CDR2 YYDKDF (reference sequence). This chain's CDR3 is CATSASSRGLYGYTF. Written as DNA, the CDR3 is TGTGCCACCAGCGCAAGTAGCAGGGGGCTTTATGGCTACACCTTC.

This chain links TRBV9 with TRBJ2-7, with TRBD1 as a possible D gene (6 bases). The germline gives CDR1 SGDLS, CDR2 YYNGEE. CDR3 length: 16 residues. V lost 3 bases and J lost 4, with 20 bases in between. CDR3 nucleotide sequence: TGTGCCAGCAGCGGCTCATCGAGAGGGGGTGGGTACGAGCAGTACTTC. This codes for CASSGSSRGGGYEQYF.

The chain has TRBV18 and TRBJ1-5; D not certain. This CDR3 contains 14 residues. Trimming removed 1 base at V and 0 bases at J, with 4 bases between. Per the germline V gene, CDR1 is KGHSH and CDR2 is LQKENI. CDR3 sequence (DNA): TGTGCCAGCTCACCACAGGGTAGCAATCAGCCCCAGCATTTT. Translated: CASSPQGSNQPQHF.

CDR3 residues: CASSPIYLLSGTGTLNTEAFF. CDR3 DNA: TGTGCCAGCAGTCCTATATACCTCCTTTCCGGGACAGGGACCTTGAACACTGAAGCTTTCTTT. The rearrangement links TRBV27 to TRBJ1-1, with 9 bases that match TRBD1. Per the germline V gene, CDR1 is MNHEY and CDR2 is SMNVEV (reference sequence). V shed 5 bases, J shed 0 bases, and the junction held 22 bases outside the gene matches. This CDR3 contains 21 residues.

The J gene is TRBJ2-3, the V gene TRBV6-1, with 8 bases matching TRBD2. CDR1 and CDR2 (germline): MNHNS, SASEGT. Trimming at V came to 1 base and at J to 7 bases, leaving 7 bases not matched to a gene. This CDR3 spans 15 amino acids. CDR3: CASSEVGLGRNTQYF. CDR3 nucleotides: TGTGCCAGCAGTGAAGTGGGACTAGGTCGTAATACGCAGTATTTT.